This is a list of T cell receptor beta chains from one sample in a study of shared T cell receptors in the human thymus. Measured with immunoSEQ multiplex PCR; TCRdb has only the in-frame clones, and not every one. The sample consists of approximately 490,000 clones, 75% to 85% of them appearing once. This sample was shared with a second study, whose subject was human thymus T cells.

Sequenced sample: thymocytes. Source of these receptors: a boy younger than two with a congenital heart defect. The CDR3 runs from the conserved cysteine through the conserved F or W. The D gene is left open where the match is weak.

v_gene,j_gene,d_gene,CDR3aa
TRBV25-1,TRBJ1-1,NA,CASSDWSNTEAFF
TRBV27,TRBJ2-1,NA,CASSLGSPPSNEQFF
TRBV7-9,TRBJ2-7,TRBD2,CASSLGQREGLYEQYF
TRBV10-1,TRBJ1-4,NA,CASSEMEEENEKLFF
TRBV15,TRBJ2-7,NA,CATSRDGFPHGSSYEQYF
TRBV15,TRBJ1-5,NA,CATSRAPRDSNQPQHF
TRBV28,TRBJ2-7,TRBD1,CASSSIDRGPPYEQYF
TRBV5-1,TRBJ2-6,NA,CASSLSRGGPGANVLTF
TRBV4-3,TRBJ1-3,TRBD1,CASSQGTGTSGNTIYF
TRBV13,TRBJ1-2,NA,CASSRGGASNYGYTF
TRBV5-1,TRBJ2-5,NA,CASSFPGYQETQYF
TRBV28,TRBJ2-1,NA,CASSFQYNEQFF
TRBV7-9,TRBJ1-3,TRBD1,CASSSGDRGENTIYF
TRBV10-1,TRBJ2-3,NA,CASSAGVTSTDTQYF
TRBV5-6,NA,TRBD1,CASSRGQGIFYEQYF
TRBV6-6,TRBJ1-1,NA,CASTTGLLNEAFF
TRBV4-3,TRBJ1-4,TRBD1,CASSQGGQGDEKLFF
TRBV4-1,TRBJ2-1,TRBD2,CASSRFSGRADNEQFF
TRBV4-1,TRBJ1-6,NA,CASSQARENYNSPLHF
TRBV5-6,TRBJ2-7,NA,CASSPARLPYEQYF
TRBV4-3,TRBJ2-1,NA,CASSQEWDRVVAEPRNEQFF
TRBV5-6,TRBJ2-3,NA,CASSLVGGEGDTQYF
TRBV21-1,TRBJ2-7,NA,CASSKGILAGGRYEQYF
TRBV15,TRBJ2-1,NA,CATSKGRGRAYNEQFF
TRBV14,TRBJ2-3,NA,CASSQKSSALPSTDTQYF
TRBV28,TRBJ2-7,NA,CASSRELGFDEQYF
TRBV19,TRBJ1-5,TRBD1,CASSPGQGSDQPQHF
TRBV28,TRBJ1-5,NA,CASSLWFYSNQPQHF
TRBV5-4,TRBJ2-3,TRBD2,CASSLWAGGPNRDTQYF
TRBV6-4,TRBJ1-5,TRBD1,CASRGDRGVGQPQHF
TRBV6-5,TRBJ2-1,TRBD2,CASSYRRGGRHNEQFF
TRBV4-3,TRBJ2-3,TRBD2,CASSQDPVGTSGPVDTQYF
TRBV19,TRBJ1-5,NA,CASSLGVGQPQHF
TRBV6-5,TRBJ2-7,NA,CASRLDSASYEQYF
TRBV19,TRBJ1-5,TRBD1,CASSVGGGQGAGQPQHF
TRBV10-1,TRBJ1-1,NA,CASTTEQGTGIAEAFF
TRBV12-5,TRBJ1-2,NA,CASVGQGNYGYTF
TRBV7-3,TRBJ2-7,TRBD2,CASSPLPGTSTYEQYF
TRBV23-1,TRBJ2-2,NA,CASKRLGGAGTGELFF
TRBV2,TRBJ1-2,TRBD1,CASSGVGGTGAHYGYTF
TRBV11-2,TRBJ2-1,NA,CASSKVEWQFF
TRBV7-3,TRBJ2-1,TRBD2,CASSILGLAGNNRAVYNEQFF
TRBV10-1,TRBJ1-1,NA,CASSERRGPSNTEAFF
TRBV7-9,TRBJ1-1,TRBD1,CASRTGSGAFF
TRBV5-1,TRBJ2-7,NA,CASSLEAPRAGTYEQYF
TRBV2,TRBJ1-1,TRBD1,CASSAPGQGTEAFF
TRBV6-5,TRBJ2-7,TRBD1,CASSYSIQGARYEQYF
TRBV27,TRBJ2-6,NA,CASRLAGANVLTF
TRBV19,TRBJ1-5,NA,CASSITHMNQPQHF
TRBV19,TRBJ2-5,TRBD1,CASSISPGGWEETQYF
TRBV5-6,TRBJ1-2,TRBD1,CASSARQGVNYGYTF
TRBV27,TRBJ1-2,TRBD1,CASRTTGVKYGYTF
TRBV7-9,TRBJ2-7,TRBD2,CASSCGLAGTHEQYF
TRBV4-3,TRBJ2-2,NA,CASSQYWAGPLVGGELFF
TRBV5-6,TRBJ2-7,NA,CASSSVVAVYEQYF
TRBV25-1,TRBJ1-6,NA,CASRVEYNSPLHF
TRBV14,TRBJ1-1,NA,CASSQDECEGNAEAFF
TRBV4-3,TRBJ2-7,NA,CASSQEGGEGYEQYF
TRBV28,TRBJ2-1,TRBD2,CASSPSGSSHNEQFF
TRBV5-1,TRBJ2-7,TRBD2,CASSLEVAGGPHEQYF